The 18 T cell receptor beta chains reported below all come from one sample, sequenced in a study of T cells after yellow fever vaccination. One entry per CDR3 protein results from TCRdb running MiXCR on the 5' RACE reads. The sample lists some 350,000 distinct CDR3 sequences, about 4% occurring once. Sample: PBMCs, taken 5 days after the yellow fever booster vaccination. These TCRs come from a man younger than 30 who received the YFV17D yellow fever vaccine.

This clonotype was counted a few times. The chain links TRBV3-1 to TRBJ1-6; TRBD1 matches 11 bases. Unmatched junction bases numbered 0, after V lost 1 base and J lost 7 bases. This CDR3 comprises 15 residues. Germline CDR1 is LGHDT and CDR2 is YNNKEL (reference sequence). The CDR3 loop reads CASSQGTGGNSPLHF. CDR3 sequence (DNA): TGTGCCAGCAGCCAAGGGACAGGGGGCAATTCACCCCTCCACTTT. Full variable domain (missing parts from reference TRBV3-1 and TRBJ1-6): DTAVSQTPKYLVTQMGNDKSIKCEQNLGHDTMYWYKQDSKKFLKIMFSYNNKELIINETVPNRFSPKSPDKAHLNLHINSLELGDSAVYFCASSQGTGGNSPLHFGNGTRLTVT.

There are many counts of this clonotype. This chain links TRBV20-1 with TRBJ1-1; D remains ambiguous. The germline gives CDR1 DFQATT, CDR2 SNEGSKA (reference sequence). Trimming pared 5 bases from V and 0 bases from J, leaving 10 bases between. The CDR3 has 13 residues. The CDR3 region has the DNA TGCAGTGCTGGGTTGGGTATGAACACTGAAGCTTTCTTT. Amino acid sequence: CSAGLGMNTEAFF.

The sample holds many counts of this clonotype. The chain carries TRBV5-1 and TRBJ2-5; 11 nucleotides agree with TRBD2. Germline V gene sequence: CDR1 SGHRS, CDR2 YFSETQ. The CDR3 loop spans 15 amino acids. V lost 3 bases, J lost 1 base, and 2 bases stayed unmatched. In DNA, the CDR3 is TGCGCCAGCAGCTCCGGACTAGCGGGCCAAGAGACCCAGTACTTC. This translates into CASSSGLAGQETQYF.

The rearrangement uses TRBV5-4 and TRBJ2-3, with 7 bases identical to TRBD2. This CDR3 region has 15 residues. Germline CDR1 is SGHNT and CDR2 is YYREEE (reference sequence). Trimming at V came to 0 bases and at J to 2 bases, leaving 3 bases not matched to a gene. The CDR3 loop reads CASSLDQRDTDTQYF. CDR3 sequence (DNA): TGTGCCAGCAGCTTGGATCAGCGGGACACAGATACGCAGTATTTT. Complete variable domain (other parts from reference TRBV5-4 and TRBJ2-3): ETGVTQSPTHLIKTRGQQVTLRCSSQSGHNTVSWYQQALGQGPQFIFQYYREEENGRGNFPPRFSGLQFPNYSSELNVNALELDDSALYLCASSLDQRDTDTQYFGPGTRLTVL.

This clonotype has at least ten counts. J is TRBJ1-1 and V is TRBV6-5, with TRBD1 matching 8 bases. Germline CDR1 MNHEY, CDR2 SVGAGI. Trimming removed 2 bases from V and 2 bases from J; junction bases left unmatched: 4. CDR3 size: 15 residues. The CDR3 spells CASSYTGQGNTEAFF. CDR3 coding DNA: TGTGCCAGCAGTTACACCGGACAGGGCAACACTGAAGCTTTCTTT.

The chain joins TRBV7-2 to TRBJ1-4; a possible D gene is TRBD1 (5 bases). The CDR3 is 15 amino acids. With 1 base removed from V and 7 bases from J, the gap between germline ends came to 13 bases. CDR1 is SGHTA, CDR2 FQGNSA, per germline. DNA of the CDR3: TGTGCCAGCAGCTTAGGGTGGGGGGAGGCTGAAAAACTGTTTTTT. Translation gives CASSLGWGEAEKLFF.

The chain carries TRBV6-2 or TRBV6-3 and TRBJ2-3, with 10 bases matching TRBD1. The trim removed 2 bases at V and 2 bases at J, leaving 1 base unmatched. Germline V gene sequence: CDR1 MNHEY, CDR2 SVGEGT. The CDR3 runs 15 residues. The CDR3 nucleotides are TGTGCCAGCAGTTACGGGACAGGGGACACAGATACGCAGTATTTT. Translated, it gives CASSYGTGDTDTQYF.

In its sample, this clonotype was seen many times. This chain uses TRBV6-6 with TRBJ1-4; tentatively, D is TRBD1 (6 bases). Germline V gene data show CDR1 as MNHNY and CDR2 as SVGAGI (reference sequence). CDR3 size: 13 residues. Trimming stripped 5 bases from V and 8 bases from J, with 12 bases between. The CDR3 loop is CASSRQGIEKLFF. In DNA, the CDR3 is TGTGCCAGCAGTAGGCAGGGGATCGAAAAACTGTTTTTT.

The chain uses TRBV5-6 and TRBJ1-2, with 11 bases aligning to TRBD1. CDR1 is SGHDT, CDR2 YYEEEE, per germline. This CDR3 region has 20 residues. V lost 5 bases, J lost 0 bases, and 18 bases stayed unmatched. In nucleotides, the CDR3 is TGTGCCAGCAGGCCCACCTCCGGGACAGGGGGAGTGCTTCCTAACTATGGCTACACCTTC. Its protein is CASRPTSGTGGVLPNYGYTF.

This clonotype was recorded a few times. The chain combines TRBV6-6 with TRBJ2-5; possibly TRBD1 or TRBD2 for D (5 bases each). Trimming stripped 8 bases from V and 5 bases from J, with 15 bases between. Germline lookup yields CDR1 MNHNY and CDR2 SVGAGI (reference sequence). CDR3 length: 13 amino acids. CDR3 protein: CASGRGIFETQYF. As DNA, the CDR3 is TGTGCCAGCGGTCGGGGCATTTTTGAGACCCAGTACTTC.

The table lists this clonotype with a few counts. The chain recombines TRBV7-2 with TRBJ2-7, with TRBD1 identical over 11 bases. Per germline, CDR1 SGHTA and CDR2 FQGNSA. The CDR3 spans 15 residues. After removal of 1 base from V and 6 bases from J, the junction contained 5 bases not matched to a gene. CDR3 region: CASSLVGTGGGEQYF. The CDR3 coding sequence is TGTGCCAGCAGCTTAGTGGGGACAGGGGGTGGCGAGCAGTACTTC.

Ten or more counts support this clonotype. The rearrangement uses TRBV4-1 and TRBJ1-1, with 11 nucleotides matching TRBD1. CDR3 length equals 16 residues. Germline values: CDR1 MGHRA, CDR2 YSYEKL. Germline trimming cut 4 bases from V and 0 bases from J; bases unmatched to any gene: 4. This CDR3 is CASSRGQGAMNTEAFF. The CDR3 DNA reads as TGCGCCAGCAGCCGTGGACAGGGGGCAATGAACACTGAAGCTTTCTTT.

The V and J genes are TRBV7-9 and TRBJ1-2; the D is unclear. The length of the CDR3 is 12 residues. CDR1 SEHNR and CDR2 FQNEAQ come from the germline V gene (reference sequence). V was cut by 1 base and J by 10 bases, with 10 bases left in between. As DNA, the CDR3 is TGTGCCAGCAGCTTAGAACCCTCGGACTACACCTTC. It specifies CASSLEPSDYTF.

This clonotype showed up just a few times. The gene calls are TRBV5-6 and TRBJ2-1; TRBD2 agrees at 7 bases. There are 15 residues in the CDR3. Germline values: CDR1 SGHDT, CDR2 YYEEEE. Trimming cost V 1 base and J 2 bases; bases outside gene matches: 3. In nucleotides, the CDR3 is TGTGCCAGCAGCTTGATGGCGGGGGCCTACAATGAGCAGTTCTTC. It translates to CASSLMAGAYNEQFF.

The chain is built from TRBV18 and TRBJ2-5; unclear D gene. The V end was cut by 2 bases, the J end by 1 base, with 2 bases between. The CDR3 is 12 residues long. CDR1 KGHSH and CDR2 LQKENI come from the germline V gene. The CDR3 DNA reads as TGTGCCAGCTCACCAGCCCAAGAGACCCAGTACTTC. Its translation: CASSPAQETQYF.

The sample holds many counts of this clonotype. For the CDR3, the DNA is TGTGCCAGCAGACCCCGAGTGGACGTAAATACGCAGTATTTT. Its translation: CASRPRVDVNTQYF. The chain combines TRBV25-1 with TRBJ2-3; D is undetermined. Trimming pared 6 bases from V and 7 bases from J, leaving 17 bases between. Germline V gene lookup returns CDR1 MGHDK and CDR2 SYGVNS. CDR3 size: 14 residues.

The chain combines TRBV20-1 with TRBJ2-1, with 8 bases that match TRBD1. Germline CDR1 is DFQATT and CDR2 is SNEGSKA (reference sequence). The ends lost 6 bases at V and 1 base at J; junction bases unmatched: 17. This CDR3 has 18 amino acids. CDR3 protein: CSAIHPRGQGKSYNEQFF. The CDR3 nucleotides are TGCAGTGCAATCCACCCCCGCGGACAGGGAAAGTCCTACAATGAGCAGTTCTTC.

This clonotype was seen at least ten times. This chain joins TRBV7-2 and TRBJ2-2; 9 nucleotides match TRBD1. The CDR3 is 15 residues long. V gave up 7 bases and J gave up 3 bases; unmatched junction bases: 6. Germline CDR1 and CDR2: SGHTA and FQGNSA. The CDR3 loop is CASTLTGGYTGELFF. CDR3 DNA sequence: TGTGCCAGCACCCTGACAGGGGGTTACACCGGGGAGCTGTTTTTT.